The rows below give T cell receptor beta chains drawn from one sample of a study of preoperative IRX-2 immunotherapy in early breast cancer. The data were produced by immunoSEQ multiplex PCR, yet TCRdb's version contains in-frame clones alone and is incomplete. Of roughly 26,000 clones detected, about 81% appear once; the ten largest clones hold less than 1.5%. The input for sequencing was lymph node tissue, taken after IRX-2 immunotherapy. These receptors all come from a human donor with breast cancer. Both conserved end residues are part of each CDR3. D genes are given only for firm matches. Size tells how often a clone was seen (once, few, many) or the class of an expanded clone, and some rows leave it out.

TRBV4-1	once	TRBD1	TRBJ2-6	TGCGCCAGCAGCCAAAAGTCAGGGGGAAACGCTGGGGCCAACGTCCTGACTTTC	CASSQKSGGNAGANVLTF
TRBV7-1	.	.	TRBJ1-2	TGTGCCAGCAGCTTAGTCGAGGGTTACTATGGCTACACCTTC	CASSLVEGYYGYTF
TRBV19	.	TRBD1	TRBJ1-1	TGTGCCACTCTTAGGGCAGGGGGCAACACTGAAGCTTTCTTT	CATLRAGGNTEAFF
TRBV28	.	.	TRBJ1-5	TGTGCCAGCAGTTTATATCTCGGCAATCAGCCCCAGCATTTT	CASSLYLGNQPQHF
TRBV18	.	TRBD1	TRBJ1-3	TGTGCCAGCTCACGGGACAGGCTATACTCTGGAAACACCATATATTTT	CASSRDRLYSGNTIYF
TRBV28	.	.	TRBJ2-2	TGTGCCAGCATTCGGCATCGGTGGGGGGCTGACACCGGGGAGCTGTTTTTT	CASIRHRWGADTGELFF
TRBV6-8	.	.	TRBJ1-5	TGTGCCAGCAGTTACGCCCATAACAATCAGCCCCAGCATTTT	CASSYAHNNQPQHF
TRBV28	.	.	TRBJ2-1	TGTGCCAGCAGTCGGGTGGTAGGGCAGGGTGAGCAGTTCTTC	CASSRVVGQGEQFF
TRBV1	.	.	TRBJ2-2	TGCGCCAGCAGCCAAACGGGACGGGGGAACACCGGGGAGCTGTTTTTT	CASSQTGRGNTGELFF
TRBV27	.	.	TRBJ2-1	TGTGCCAGCAGTTACTCGTCTGGACAAAGGAATGAGCAGTTCTTC	CASSYSSGQRNEQFF
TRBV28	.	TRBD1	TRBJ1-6	TGTGCCAGCAGTGAGGACAGGAATTCACCCCTCCACTTT	CASSEDRNSPLHF
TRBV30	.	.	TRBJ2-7	TGTGCCGGGTCCCGGGACAACTACGAGCAGTACTTC	CAGSRDNYEQYF
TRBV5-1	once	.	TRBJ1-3	TGCGCCAGCAGCTTGGAAGGGGTCTCTGGAAACACCATATATTTT	CASSLEGVSGNTIYF
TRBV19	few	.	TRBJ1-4	TGTGCCAGTAAAGGCAGGCGTGCAACTAATGAAAAACTGTTTTTT	CASKGRRATNEKLFF
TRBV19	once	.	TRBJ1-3	TGTGCCACCTCAAGAGATTCTGGAAACACCATATATTTT	CATSRDSGNTIYF
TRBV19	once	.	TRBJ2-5	TGTGCCAGTAGTTTCTCGACTGGCCAAGAGACCCAGTACTTC	CASSFSTGQETQYF
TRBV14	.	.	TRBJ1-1	TGTGCCAGCAGCCTCCATGGCCAAACTGAAGCTTTCTTT	CASSLHGQTEAFF
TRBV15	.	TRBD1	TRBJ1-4	TGTGCCACCAGCAGAGTACTAGACAGGGGATCAACTAATGAAAAACTGTTTTTT	CATSRVLDRGSTNEKLFF
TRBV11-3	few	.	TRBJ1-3	TGTGCCAGCAGTCCCGGGCCCCACAGAAACACCATATATTTT	CASSPGPHRNTIYF